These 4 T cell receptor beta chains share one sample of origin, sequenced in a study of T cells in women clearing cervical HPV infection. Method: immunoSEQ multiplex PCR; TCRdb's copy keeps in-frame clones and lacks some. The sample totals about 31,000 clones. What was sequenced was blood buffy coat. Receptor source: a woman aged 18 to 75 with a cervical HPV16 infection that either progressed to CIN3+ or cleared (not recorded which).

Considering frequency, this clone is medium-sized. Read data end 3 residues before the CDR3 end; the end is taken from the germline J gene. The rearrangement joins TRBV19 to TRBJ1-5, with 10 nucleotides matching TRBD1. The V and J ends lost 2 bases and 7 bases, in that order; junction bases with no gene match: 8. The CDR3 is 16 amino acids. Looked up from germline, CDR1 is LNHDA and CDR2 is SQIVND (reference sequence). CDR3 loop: CASSIRDRGREQPQHF. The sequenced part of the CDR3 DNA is TGTGCCAGTAGTATAAGGGACAGGGGACGTGAGCAGCCC.

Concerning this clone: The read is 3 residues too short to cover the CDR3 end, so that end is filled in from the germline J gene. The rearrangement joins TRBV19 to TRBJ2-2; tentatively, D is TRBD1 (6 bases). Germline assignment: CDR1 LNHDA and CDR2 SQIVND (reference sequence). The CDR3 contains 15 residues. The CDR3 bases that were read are TGTGCCAGTAGTATTCAGGGGCGGGCTAATGAAAAG. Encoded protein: CASSIQGRANEK. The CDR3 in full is CASSIQGRANEKLFF.

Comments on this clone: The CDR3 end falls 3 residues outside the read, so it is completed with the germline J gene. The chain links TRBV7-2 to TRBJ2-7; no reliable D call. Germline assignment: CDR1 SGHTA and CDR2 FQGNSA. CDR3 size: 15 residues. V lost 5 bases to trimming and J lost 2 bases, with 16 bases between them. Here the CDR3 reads CASSQVGPSPYEQYF. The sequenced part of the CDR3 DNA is TGTGCCAGCAGCCAGGTGGGTCCCTCCCCCTACGAG.

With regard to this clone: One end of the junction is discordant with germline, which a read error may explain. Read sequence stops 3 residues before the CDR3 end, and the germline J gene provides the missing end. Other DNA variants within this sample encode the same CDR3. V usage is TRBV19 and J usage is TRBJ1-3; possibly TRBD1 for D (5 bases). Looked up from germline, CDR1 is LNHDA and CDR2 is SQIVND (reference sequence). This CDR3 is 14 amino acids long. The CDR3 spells CASWRQGTGNTIYF. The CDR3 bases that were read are TGTGCCAGTTGGCGGCAGGGCACTGGAAACACA.